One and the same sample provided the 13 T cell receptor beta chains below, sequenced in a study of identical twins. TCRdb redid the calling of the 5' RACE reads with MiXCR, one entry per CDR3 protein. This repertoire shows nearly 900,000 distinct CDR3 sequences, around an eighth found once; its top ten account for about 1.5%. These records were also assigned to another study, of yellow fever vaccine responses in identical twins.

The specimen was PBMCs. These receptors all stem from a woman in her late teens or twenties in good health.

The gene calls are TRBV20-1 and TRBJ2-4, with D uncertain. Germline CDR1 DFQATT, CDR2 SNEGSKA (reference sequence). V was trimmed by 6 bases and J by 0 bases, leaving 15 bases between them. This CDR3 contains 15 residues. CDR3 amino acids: CSARLQSIAKNIQYF. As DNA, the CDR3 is TGCAGTGCCAGGTTACAGTCCATAGCCAAAAACATTCAGTACTTC.

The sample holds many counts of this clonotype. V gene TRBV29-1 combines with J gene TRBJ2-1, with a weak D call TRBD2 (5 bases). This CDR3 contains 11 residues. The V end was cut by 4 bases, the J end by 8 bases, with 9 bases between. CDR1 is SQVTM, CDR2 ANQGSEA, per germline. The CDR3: CSVVSGDEQFF. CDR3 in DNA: TGCAGCGTTGTATCCGGGGATGAGCAGTTCTTC.

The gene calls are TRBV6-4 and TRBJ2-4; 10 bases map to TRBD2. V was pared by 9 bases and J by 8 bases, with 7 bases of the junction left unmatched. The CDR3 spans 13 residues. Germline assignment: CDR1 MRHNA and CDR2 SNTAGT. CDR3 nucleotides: TGTGCCAGGGAAGGGACTAGCGTTGACATTCAGTACTTC. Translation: CAREGTSVDIQYF.

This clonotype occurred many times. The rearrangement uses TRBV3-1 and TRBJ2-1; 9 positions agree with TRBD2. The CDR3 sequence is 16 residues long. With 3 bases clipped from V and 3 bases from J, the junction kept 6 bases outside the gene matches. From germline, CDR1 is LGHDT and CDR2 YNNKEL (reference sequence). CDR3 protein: CASSQPAAGGYNEQFF. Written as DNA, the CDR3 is TGTGCCAGCAGCCAGCCGGCAGCGGGAGGCTACAATGAGCAGTTCTTC.

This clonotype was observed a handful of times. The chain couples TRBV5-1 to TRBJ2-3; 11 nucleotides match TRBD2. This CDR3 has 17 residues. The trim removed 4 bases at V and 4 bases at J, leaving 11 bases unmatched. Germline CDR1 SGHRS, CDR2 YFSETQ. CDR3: CASSPRGGTSGADTQYF. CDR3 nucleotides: TGCGCCAGCAGCCCCCGAGGGGGGACTAGCGGAGCAGATACGCAGTATTTT.

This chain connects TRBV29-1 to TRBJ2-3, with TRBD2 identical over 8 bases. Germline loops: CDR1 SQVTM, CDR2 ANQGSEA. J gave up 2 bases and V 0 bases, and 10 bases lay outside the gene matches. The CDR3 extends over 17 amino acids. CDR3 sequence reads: CSVEDPRSGGPTDTQYF. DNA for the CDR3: TGCAGCGTTGAAGATCCCCGTTCGGGAGGGCCCACAGATACGCAGTATTTT.

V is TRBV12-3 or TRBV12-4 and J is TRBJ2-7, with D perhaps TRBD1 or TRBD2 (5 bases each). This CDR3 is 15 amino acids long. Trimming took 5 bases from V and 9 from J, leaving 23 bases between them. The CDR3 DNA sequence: TGTGCCAGCAGTCGTATGGACGCACGGGCAGGGAGGCAGTACTTC. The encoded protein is CASSRMDARAGRQYF.

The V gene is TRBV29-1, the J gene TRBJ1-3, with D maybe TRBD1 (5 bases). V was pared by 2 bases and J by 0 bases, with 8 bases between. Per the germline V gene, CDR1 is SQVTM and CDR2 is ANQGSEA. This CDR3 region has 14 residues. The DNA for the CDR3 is TGCAGCGTTGAACAGGGATACTCTGGAAACACCATATATTTT. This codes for CSVEQGYSGNTIYF.

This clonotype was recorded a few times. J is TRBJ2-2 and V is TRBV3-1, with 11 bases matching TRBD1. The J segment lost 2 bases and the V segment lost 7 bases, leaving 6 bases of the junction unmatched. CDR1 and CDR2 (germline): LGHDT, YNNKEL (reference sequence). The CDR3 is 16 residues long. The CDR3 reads CASNPGTGGNTGELFF. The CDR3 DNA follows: TGTGCCAGCAACCCCGGGACAGGGGGTAACACCGGGGAGCTGTTTTTT. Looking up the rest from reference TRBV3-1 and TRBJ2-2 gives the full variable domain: DTAVSQTPKYLVTQMGNDKSIKCEQNLGHDTMYWYKQDSKKFLKIMFSYNNKELIINETVPNRFSPKSPDKAHLNLHINSLELGDSAVYFCASNPGTGGNTGELFFGEGSRLTVL.

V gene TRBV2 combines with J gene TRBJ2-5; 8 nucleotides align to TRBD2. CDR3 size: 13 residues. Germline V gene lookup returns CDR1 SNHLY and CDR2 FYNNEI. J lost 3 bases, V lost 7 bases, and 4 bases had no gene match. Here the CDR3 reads CASISREEETQYF. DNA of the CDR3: TGTGCCAGCATTTCGCGGGAGGAAGAGACCCAGTACTTC.

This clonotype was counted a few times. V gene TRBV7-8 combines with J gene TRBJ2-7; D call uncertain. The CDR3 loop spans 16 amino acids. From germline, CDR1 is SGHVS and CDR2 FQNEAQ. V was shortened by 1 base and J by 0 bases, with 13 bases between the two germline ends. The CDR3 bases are TGTGCCAGCAGCTTAGTGGCCGGCCGGAGCTCCTACGAGCAGTACTTC. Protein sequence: CASSLVAGRSSYEQYF.

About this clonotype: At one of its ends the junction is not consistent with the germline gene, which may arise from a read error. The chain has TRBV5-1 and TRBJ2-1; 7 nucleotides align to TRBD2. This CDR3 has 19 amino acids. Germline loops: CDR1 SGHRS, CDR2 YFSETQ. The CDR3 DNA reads TGCGCCAGCAGCTTGGTTACGGTGTGGGGGGGATGGTCCTTCAATGAGCAGTTCTTC. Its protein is CASSLVTVWGGWSFNEQFF. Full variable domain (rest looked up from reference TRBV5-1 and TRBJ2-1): KAGVTQTPRYLIKTRGQQVTLSCSPISGHRSVSWYQQTPGQGLQFLFEYFSETQRNKGNFPGRFSGRQFSNSRSEMNVSTLELGDSALYLCASSLVTVWGGWSFNEQFFGPGTRLTVL.

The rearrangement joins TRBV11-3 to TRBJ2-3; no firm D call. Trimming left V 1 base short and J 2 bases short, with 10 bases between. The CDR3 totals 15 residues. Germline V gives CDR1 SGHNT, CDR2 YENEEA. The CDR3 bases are TGTGCCAGCAGCTTAGTAGGACCGCCCACAGATACGCAGTATTTT. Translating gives CASSLVGPPTDTQYF.